This TCR beta chain emerged from a study of cytomegalovirus exposure and HLA in healthy donors. Primers: 60 Vbeta forward and 13 Jbeta reverse. Sequencing was performed with immunoSEQ multiplex PCR; in TCRdb, only in-frame clones are kept and a portion is missing. Among approximately 160,000 clones listed, 77% were seen once. Germline values: CDR1 ENHRY, CDR2 SYGVKD. V lost 7 bases, J lost 2 bases, and 8 bases stayed unmatched. This CDR3 comprises 16 residues. The material sequenced was PBMCs. This clonotype was sampled from a woman in her thirties or forties in good health and CMV-seropositive. The chain couples TRBV10-3 to TRBJ2-2; 9 bases are a match to TRBD1. CDR3 bases: TGTGCCATCAAAACTGACAGGGGGAGTAACACCGGGGAGCTGTTTTTT. Protein sequence: CAIKTDRGSNTGELFF.